These 24 T cell receptor beta chains were all obtained from the same sample, sequenced in a study of blood T cells in healthy people across ages. Primers used in a second PCR of roughly 6 to 12 cycles were a sample-barcoded 5' primer and a J-beta primer mix. TCRdb recomputed calls from the 5' RACE reads with MiXCR, one row per CDR3 protein. The repertoire has over 450,000 distinct CDR3 sequences, around 24% of them found once; the top ten carry around 10%. These records were also assigned to another study, of T cells of mothers and their children.

Sequenced input: blood. These receptors were taken from a boy younger than 18 in good health.

V is TRBV7-2 and J is TRBJ1-2; no clear D. The CDR3 contains 12 residues. V lost 3 bases to trimming and J lost 8 bases, with 10 bases between them. Germline values: CDR1 SGHTA, CDR2 FQGNSA. This CDR3 is CASSFESRGYTF. The CDR3, as DNA: TGTGCCAGCAGCTTCGAGAGCCGGGGCTACACCTTC.

This clonotype was recorded only once. Just one base apart from a much larger clone, this may be a read error. The gene calls are TRBV19 and TRBJ1-5; the match to TRBD1 covers 9 bases. J was trimmed by 2 bases and V by 9 bases; bases with no gene match: 2. The CDR3 sequence is 13 residues long. Germline loops: CDR1 LNHDA, CDR2 SQIVND (reference sequence). CDR3 in DNA: TGTGCCAGCAGACAGGGGGGCAATCAGCCCCAGCATTTT. This gives the protein CASRQGGNQPQHF.

The chain combines TRBV20-1 with TRBJ2-7; the match to TRBD1 covers 9 bases. Trimming cost V 5 bases and J 2 bases; bases outside gene matches: 10. Germline V gives CDR1 DFQATT, CDR2 SNEGSKA (reference sequence). CDR3 length: 15 residues. In nucleotides, the CDR3 is TGCAGTGCTCCCCTGACCGGACAGGGGACCTACGAGCAGTACTTC. Translated, it gives CSAPLTGQGTYEQYF.

The chain links TRBV28 to TRBJ1-4; D unclear. The V gene lost 1 base and the J gene lost 6 bases, with 3 bases spanning the gap. Germline assignment: CDR1 MDHEN and CDR2 SYDVKM. The CDR3 has 12 amino acids. Here the CDR3 reads CASSLLDEKLFF. CDR3 in DNA: TGTGCCAGCAGTTTATTAGATGAAAAACTGTTTTTT.

A word on this clonotype: A read error may account for a junction end that differs from germline. CDR3 nucleotides: TGCGCCAGCAACCAAGTTAAAATCTCCGGGACAGAAGGCTACACCTTC. It yields the protein CASNQVKISGTEGYTF. This chain connects TRBV4-3 to TRBJ1-2; 7 bases align to TRBD1. The CDR3 loop spans 16 amino acids. The germline V gene encodes CDR1 LGHNA and CDR2 YSLEER.

This clonotype occurred a few times. This chain uses TRBV20-1 with TRBJ2-7; TRBD2 aligns across 8 bases. Losses at the gene ends were 2 bases for V and 7 bases for J; bases not matched to a gene: 19. CDR3 length: 17 amino acids. Germline CDR1 DFQATT, CDR2 SNEGSKA (reference sequence). This CDR3 is CSARPRGLAGVLVEQYF. The CDR3, as DNA: TGCAGTGCTAGACCACGTGGTCTAGCGGGCGTGCTGGTTGAGCAGTACTTC.

This clonotype was seen more than once but under ten times. The V gene is TRBV12-3 or TRBV12-4, the J gene TRBJ2-1; TRBD1 matches 8 bases. The length of the CDR3 is 17 residues. Trimming removed 0 bases from V and 4 bases from J; junction bases left unmatched: 8. This chain's CDR3 is CASSLASKRTGYNEQFF. The CDR3 DNA is TGTGCCAGCAGTTTAGCGAGCAAAAGGACAGGGTACAATGAGCAGTTCTTC.

This clonotype was seen more than once but under ten times. The chain recombines TRBV6-1 with TRBJ2-7; a possible D gene is TRBD1 (6 bases). CDR1 is MNHNS and CDR2 is SASEGT in the germline V gene. With 7 bases removed from V and 0 bases from J, the gap between germline ends came to 13 bases. The CDR3 totals 14 residues. For the CDR3, the DNA is TGTGCCAGCATCCGGACAGAGAGCTCCTACGAGCAGTACTTC. This encodes CASIRTESSYEQYF.

This clonotype turned up a few times. This chain connects TRBV4-3 to TRBJ2-5, with 9 bases fitting TRBD2. Gene TRBJ2-1 matches the end of the DNA better, so the J call may be wrong. The CDR3 has 17 residues. Germline V gene sequence: CDR1 LGHNA, CDR2 YSLEER. CDR3 amino acids: CASSQVGRGRAANEQFF. The DNA for the CDR3 is TGCGCCAGCAGCCAAGTAGGGCGCGGGAGGGCCGCCAATGAGCAGTTCTTC.

The chain joins TRBV4-2 to TRBJ2-1; D possibly corresponds to TRBD2 (6 bases). Trimming pared 4 bases from V and 1 base from J, leaving 20 bases between. In germline, CDR1 is LGHNA, CDR2 YNFKEQ. The CDR3 length is 18 residues. In DNA, the CDR3 is TGTGCCAGCAGCCGCCGGGCTGGGACTCCCTTATCCTACAATGAGCAGTTCTTC. This encodes CASSRRAGTPLSYNEQFF.

CDR3 residues: CASREALAVAGELFF. DNA for the CDR3: TGCGCCAGCAGAGAAGCGCTAGCGGTCGCCGGGGAGCTGTTTTTT. V usage is TRBV4-1 and J usage is TRBJ2-2, with 7 bases identical to TRBD2. The length of the CDR3 is 15 residues. The germline V gene has CDR1 MGHRA and CDR2 YSYEKL. The ends lost 6 bases at V and 6 bases at J; junction bases unmatched: 10.

This clonotype was observed a few times. The rearrangement uses TRBV3-1 and TRBJ1-2, with 7 bases lining up with TRBD1. V shed 1 base and J 3 bases; nucleotides not matched to a gene: 5. Germline lookup yields CDR1 LGHDT and CDR2 YNNKEL (reference sequence). The CDR3 contains 15 residues. The CDR3 DNA is TGTGCCAGCAGCCAAGGAGGGGGCTTAGACTATGGCTACACCTTC. Translation gives CASSQGGGLDYGYTF.

The chain carries TRBV7-8 and TRBJ2-1, with 9 nucleotides matching TRBD1. Trimming cost V 7 bases and J 3 bases; bases outside gene matches: 10. The CDR3 loop spans 16 amino acids. Germline lookup yields CDR1 SGHVS and CDR2 FQNEAQ. CDR3 coding DNA: TGTGCCAGCATCACATTACAGGGGGCTGGCTACAATGAGCAGTTCTTC. Translation gives CASITLQGAGYNEQFF.

Concerning this clonotype itself: Likely a read error: the CDR3 ends without its conserved phenylalanine or tryptophan. The CDR3 here is CASSLEYVPEQFL. In DNA, the CDR3 is TGTGCCAGCAGCTTAGAATACGTACCTGAGCAGTTCCTC. The rearrangement links TRBV7-8 to TRBJ2-5, with no clear D. With the DNA end fitting TRBJ2-1 better, the J assignment may be wrong. The CDR3 sequence is 13 residues long. The germline V gene encodes CDR1 SGHVS and CDR2 FQNEAQ.

Note on this clonotype: Germline and junction disagree at one end, which may indicate a read error. This chain links TRBV12-3 or TRBV12-4 with TRBJ2-5, with 7 positions matching TRBD1. The CDR3 spans 11 residues. Here the CDR3 reads CASSASGQTHF. In DNA, the CDR3 is TGTGCCAGCAGTGCTTCGGGACAGACGCACTTC.

The chain couples TRBV9 to TRBJ2-7; 11 bases line up with TRBD1. The CDR3 covers 16 residues. The trim removed 3 bases at V and 0 bases at J, leaving 5 bases unmatched. Germline CDR1 SGDLS, CDR2 YYNGEE. CDR3 sequence reads: CASSGEGTGGSYEQYF. CDR3 DNA: TGTGCCAGCAGCGGGGAGGGGACAGGGGGCTCCTACGAGCAGTACTTC.

The chain joins TRBV29-1 to TRBJ2-6; no definite D call. The germline V gene has CDR1 SQVTM and CDR2 ANQGSEA. This CDR3 has 13 amino acids. The V end lost 7 bases, the J end lost 1 base, and 8 bases lay between the germline ends. The CDR3 spells CSASVSGANVLTF. The CDR3 DNA reads as TGCAGCGCCTCCGTATCTGGGGCCAACGTCCTGACTTTC.

This clonotype was found a few times. The chain combines TRBV7-2 with TRBJ2-5; D may be TRBD2 (6 bases). Trimming stripped 4 bases from V and 5 bases from J, with 14 bases between. The CDR3 consists of 14 residues. In germline, CDR1 is SGHTA, CDR2 FQGNSA. CDR3: CASSYHGTGETQYF. CDR3 nucleotide sequence: TGTGCCAGCAGCTACCATGGGACTGGGGAGACCCAGTACTTC.

The chain recombines TRBV7-2 with TRBJ2-1; D is undetermined. The germline V gene encodes CDR1 SGHTA and CDR2 FQGNSA. V was cut by 4 bases and J by 2 bases, with 15 bases left in between. The CDR3 is 16 amino acids. The CDR3 loop is CASSSGPRRAYNEQFF. In nucleotides, the CDR3 is TGTGCCAGCAGCTCCGGACCCCGTCGGGCCTACAATGAGCAGTTCTTC.

The chain uses TRBV4-3 and TRBJ1-6; D gene ambiguous. The germline V and J ends were trimmed by 6 bases and 5 bases, with 23 bases remaining between them. The CDR3 runs to 18 residues. The germline gives CDR1 LGHNA, CDR2 YSLEER. CDR3: CASSHTYKWEADNSPLHF. CDR3 coding DNA: TGCGCCAGCAGTCACACTTATAAATGGGAAGCGGATAATTCACCCCTCCACTTT.

The CDR3 sequence is CASAGASSYNEQFF. CDR3 nucleotide sequence: TGTGCCAGCGCAGGGGCAAGCTCCTACAATGAGCAGTTCTTC. The chain combines TRBV12-3 or TRBV12-4 with TRBJ2-1; TRBD1 might be the D (6 bases). The CDR3 loop spans 14 amino acids. V was shortened by 8 bases and J by 0 bases, with 11 bases between the two germline ends.

About this clonotype: Compared with germline, one end of the junction differs, possibly owing to a read error. The rearrangement links TRBV6-2 or TRBV6-3 to TRBJ2-6, with D possibly matching TRBD1 (5 bases). Germline CDR1 and CDR2: MNHEY and SVGEGT. The CDR3 runs to 15 residues. The CDR3 DNA sequence: TGTGCCAGCAGGTACGGAAGCTCTGGGGCCAATGTCCTGACTTTC. It translates to CASRYGSSGANVLTF.

This clonotype was counted between two and nine times. This chain uses TRBV9 with TRBJ2-3; a possible D gene is TRBD1 (5 bases). Trimming removed 4 bases from V and 2 bases from J, with 20 bases in between. The CDR3 contains 17 residues. Per the germline V gene, CDR1 is SGDLS and CDR2 is YYNGEE. The CDR3 DNA reads TGTGCCAGCAGCCCGACGGTTGACAGAACCCACACAGATACGCAGTATTTT. This encodes CASSPTVDRTHTDTQYF.

The chain carries TRBV20-1 and TRBJ1-2; 8 nucleotides match TRBD1. Germline assignment: CDR1 DFQATT and CDR2 SNEGSKA (reference sequence). The ends lost 4 bases at V and 8 bases at J; junction bases unmatched: 9. The CDR3 runs 13 residues. The CDR3 region has the DNA TGCAGTGCTACTTCAGGGGGCATCAACGGCTACACCTTC. Its translation is CSATSGGINGYTF.